This entry lists 10 T cell receptor beta chains sequenced from one sample in a study of molecular identifiers for immune sequencing clone quantification. TCRdb redid the calling of the PCR reads with MiXCR, one entry per CDR3 protein. This repertoire shows about 510,000 distinct CDR3 sequences, roughly 23% found once; its top ten account for more than 0.8%. Sequenced material: naive CD8+ T cells from blood, with Jurkat cell RNA spiked in. Specified subset: FACS-sorted CD8+CD4-CCR7+CD45RA+ naive T cells. These receptor sequences come from a human donor in good health. Some libraries in this study had Jurkat cell RNA spiked in.

This clonotype was recorded at least ten times. V is TRBV28 and J is TRBJ1-1, with D unclear. Deletions cut 7 bases from V and 1 base from J, with 10 bases between. The CDR3 has 13 amino acids. CDR1 and CDR2 from the germline V gene are MDHEN and SYDVKM. In DNA, the CDR3 is TGTGCCAGCACTGACACAGCGAACACTGAAGCTTTCTTT. Translated, it gives CASTDTANTEAFF.

The chain links TRBV5-6 to TRBJ1-5, with no clear D. Deletions cut 1 base from V and 2 bases from J, with 10 bases between. This CDR3 has 15 amino acids. CDR1 and CDR2 (germline): SGHDT, YYEEEE. CDR3 coding DNA: TGTGCCAGCAGCTTGTTAGGAAGGGGCAATCAGCCCCAGCATTTT. This translates into CASSLLGRGNQPQHF.

This chain joins TRBV7-9 and TRBJ2-1; no reliable D call. The CDR3 runs 14 residues. CDR1 is SEHNR, CDR2 FQNEAQ, per germline (reference sequence). V was pared by 4 bases and J by 5 bases, with 12 bases between. CDR3 bases: TGTGCCAGCAGCTCTCCATTAAGTAACAATGAGCAGTTCTTC. Translating gives CASSSPLSNNEQFF.

The CDR3 coding sequence is TGTGCCAGCATACAGCAGAACTCCTACGAGCAGTACTTC. This gives the protein CASIQQNSYEQYF. The rearrangement links TRBV28 to TRBJ2-7; no definite D call. Trimming shortened V by 7 bases and J by 0 bases, and 10 bases separated the two germline ends. Germline V gives CDR1 MDHEN, CDR2 SYDVKM. This CDR3 is built from 13 residues.

This clonotype was found many times. The chain is built from TRBV10-3 and TRBJ2-3; D not resolved. V lost 3 bases and J 2 bases, leaving 0 bases between the germline ends. The CDR3 covers 11 residues. Germline values: CDR1 ENHRY, CDR2 SYGVKD. As DNA, the CDR3 is TGTGCCATCAGTGACACAGATACGCAGTATTTT. Translated: CAISDTDTQYF.

This clonotype was seen many times. The rearrangement uses TRBV7-3 and TRBJ2-1; maybe TRBD2 (6 bases). The CDR3 loop spans 16 amino acids. The germline V gene has CDR1 SGHTA and CDR2 FQGTGA. The V and J ends lost 1 base and 1 base respectively, with 11 bases between them. The CDR3 DNA is TGTGCCAGCAGCTTAAGTCGACTAGGGTCCTACAATGAGCAGTTCTTC. This gives the protein CASSLSRLGSYNEQFF. The complete variable domain, with remaining parts taken from reference TRBV7-3 and TRBJ2-1, reads GAGVSQTPSNKVTEKGKYVELRCDPISGHTALYWYRQSLGQGPEFLIYFQGTGAADDSGLPNDRFFAVRPEGSVSTLKIQRTERGDSAVYLCASSLSRLGSYNEQFFGPGTRLTVL.

To note about this clonotype: This sequence may be a read error, since a much larger clone differs from it by one base. V gene TRBV5-5 combines with J gene TRBJ2-5, with a tentative D call TRBD2 (5 bases). CDR3 length equals 17 residues. CDR1 and CDR2 (germline): SGHKS, YYEKEE (reference sequence). With 4 bases removed from V and 0 bases from J, the gap between germline ends came to 19 bases. This CDR3 is CASSPMTGSMYQETQYF. CDR3 DNA sequence: TGTGCCAGCAGCCCCATGACGGGAAGTATGTACCAAGAGACCCAGTACTTC.

This clonotype was seen many times. This chain joins TRBV2 and TRBJ1-1; D is uncertain. The CDR3 runs 13 residues. In germline, CDR1 is SNHLY, CDR2 FYNNEI. Trimming pared 0 bases from V and 8 bases from J, leaving 10 bases between. The CDR3 loop is CASSEALQGEAFF. In DNA, the CDR3 is TGTGCCAGCAGTGAAGCGCTCCAAGGAGAAGCTTTCTTT.

Regarding this clonotype: A read error is possible here, since a much larger clone lies one base away. J is TRBJ1-4 and V is TRBV12-3 or TRBV12-4; D not certain. V lost 11 bases to trimming and J lost 4 bases, with 14 bases between them. This CDR3 contains 13 residues. Here the CDR3 reads CAGGSSLNEKLFF. CDR3 coding DNA: TGTGCCGGCGGGAGCAGCCTTAATGAAAAACTGTTTTTT.

A note on this clonotype: A much larger clone sits a single nucleotide away, making a read error possible. The V and J genes are TRBV3-1 and TRBJ2-5; D unclear. CDR3 length equals 14 residues. Germline CDR1 and CDR2: LGHDT and YNNKEL (reference sequence). CDR3 sequence (DNA): TGTGCCAGCAGCCTTGACCAGTACCAAGAGACCCAGCACTTC. It specifies CASSLDQYQETQHF.